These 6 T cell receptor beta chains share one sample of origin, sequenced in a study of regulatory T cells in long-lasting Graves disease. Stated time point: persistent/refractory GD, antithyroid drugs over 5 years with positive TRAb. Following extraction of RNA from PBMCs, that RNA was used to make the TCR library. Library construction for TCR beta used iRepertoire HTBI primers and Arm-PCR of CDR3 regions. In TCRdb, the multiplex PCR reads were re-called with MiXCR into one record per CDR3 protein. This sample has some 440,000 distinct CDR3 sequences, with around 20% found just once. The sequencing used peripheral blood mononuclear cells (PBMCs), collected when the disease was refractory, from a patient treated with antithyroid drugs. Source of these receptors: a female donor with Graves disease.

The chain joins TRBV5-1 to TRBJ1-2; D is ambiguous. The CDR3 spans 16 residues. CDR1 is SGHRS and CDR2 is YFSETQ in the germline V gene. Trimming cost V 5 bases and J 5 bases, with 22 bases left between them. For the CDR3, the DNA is TGCGCCAGCAGAACCACCTCCGTAAACGTCGGATATGGCTACACCTTC. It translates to CASRTTSVNVGYGYTF.

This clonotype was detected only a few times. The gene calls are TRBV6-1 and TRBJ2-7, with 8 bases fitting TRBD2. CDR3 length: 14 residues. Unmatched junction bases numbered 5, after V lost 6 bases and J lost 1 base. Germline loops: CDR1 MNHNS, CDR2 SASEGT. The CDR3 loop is CASSETSVSYEQYF. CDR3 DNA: TGTGCCAGCAGCGAGACTAGCGTATCCTACGAGCAGTACTTC.

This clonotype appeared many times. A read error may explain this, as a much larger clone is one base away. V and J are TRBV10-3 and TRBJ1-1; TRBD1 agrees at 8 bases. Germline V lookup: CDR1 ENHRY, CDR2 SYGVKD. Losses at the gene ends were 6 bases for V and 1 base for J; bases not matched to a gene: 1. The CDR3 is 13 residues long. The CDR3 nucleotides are TGTGCCATCAGCGGACAGGGGAACACTGAAGCTTTCTTT. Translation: CAISGQGNTEAFF.

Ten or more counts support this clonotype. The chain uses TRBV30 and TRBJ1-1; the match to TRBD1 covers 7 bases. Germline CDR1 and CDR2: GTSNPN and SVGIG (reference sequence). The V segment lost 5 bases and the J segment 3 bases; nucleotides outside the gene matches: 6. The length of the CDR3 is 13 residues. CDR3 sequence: CAWAPGTDTEAFF. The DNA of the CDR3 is TGTGCCTGGGCCCCAGGGACAGACACTGAAGCTTTCTTT.

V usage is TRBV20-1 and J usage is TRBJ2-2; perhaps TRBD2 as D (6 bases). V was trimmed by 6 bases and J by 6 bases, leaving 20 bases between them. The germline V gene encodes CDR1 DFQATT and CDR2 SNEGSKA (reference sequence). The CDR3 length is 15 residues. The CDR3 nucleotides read TGCAGTGCCCTGACTAGTCCCTTGCCTCCCGGGGAGCTGTTTTTT. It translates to CSALTSPLPPGELFF.

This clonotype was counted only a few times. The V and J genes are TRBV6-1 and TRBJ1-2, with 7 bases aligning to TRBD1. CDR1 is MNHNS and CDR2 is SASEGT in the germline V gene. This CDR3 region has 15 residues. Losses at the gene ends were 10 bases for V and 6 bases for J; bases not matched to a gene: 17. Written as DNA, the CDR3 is TGTGCCACCCTCATAAGGGGACAGATTTTTAATGGCTACACCTTC. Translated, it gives CATLIRGQIFNGYTF.